This TCR beta chain is drawn from a study of T-cell reconstitution after alpha-beta-depleted transplantation in children. Study outcomes and limitations: Diversity and T-cell counts at one year after transplant derived mostly from new T cells. Alpha-beta T cells present about two months after transplant were reported to originate from several hundred expanded graft clones. After transplant, high TCRbeta diversity at day 60 in some patients arose from surviving recipient T cells and thymic progenitors.

Trimming took off 6 bases at V and 12 bases at J, with 18 bases between the two ends. This CDR3 spans 12 amino acids. This clonotype was picked up a small number of times. Antigen: not known. A TCRbeta library incorporating unique molecular identifiers was prepared. TCRdb ran MiXCR on the PCR reads and lists one entry per CDR3 protein. The sample contains 700,000 to 950,000 distinct CDR3 sequences, 16% of which appear only once. The sequence was obtained from a male patient younger than 18 who had a stem cell transplant for acute lymphoblastic leukemia, so the T cells may come from the graft donor. The genes are TRBV12-3 or TRBV12-4 and TRBJ2-7; tentatively, D is TRBD1 (6 bases). This sample comprised PBMCs, mostly from graft donor cells, obtained 360 days after TCRalphabeta/CD19-depleted stem cell transplant. The CDR3 nucleotides are TGTGCCAGCAGCATGGGACAACCGAGGCGGTACTTC. It encodes CASSMGQPRRYF.